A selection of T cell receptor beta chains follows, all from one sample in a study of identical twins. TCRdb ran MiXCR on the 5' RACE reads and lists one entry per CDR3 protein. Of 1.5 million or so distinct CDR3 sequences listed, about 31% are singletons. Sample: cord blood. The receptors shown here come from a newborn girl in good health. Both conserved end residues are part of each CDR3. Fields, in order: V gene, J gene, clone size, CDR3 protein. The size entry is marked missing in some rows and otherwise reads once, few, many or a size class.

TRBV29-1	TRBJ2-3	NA	CSADSPTDTQYF
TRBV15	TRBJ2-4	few	CATSRDLGLGAKNIQYF
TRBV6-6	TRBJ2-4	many	CASSYANQGSRAKNIQYF
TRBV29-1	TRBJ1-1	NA	CSVPNGVNTEAFF
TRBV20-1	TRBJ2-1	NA	CSAPPSGRWYNEQFF
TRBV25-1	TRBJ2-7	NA	CASSPKQAYEQYF
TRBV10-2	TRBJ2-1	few	CASSDSGRYNEQFF
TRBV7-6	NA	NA	CASSPDSGEQFF
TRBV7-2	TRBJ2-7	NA	CASSKIAGTIYEQYF
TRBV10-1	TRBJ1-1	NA	CASRQPSMNTEAFF
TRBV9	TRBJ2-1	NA	CASSVVRAHSVGEQFF
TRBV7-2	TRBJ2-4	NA	CASSPATGLAKNIQYF
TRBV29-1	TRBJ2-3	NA	CSVEDQGASTDTQYF
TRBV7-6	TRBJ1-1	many	CASSFRQGSTEAFF
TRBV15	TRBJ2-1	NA	CATSSWTSGIHEQFF
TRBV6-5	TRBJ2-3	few	CASSYPRGTDTQYF
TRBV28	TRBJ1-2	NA	CAIGQRGLNYGYTF
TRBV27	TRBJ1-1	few	CASSLGTGIEAFF
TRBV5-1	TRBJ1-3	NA	CASTTGPSGNTIYF
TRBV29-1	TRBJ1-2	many	CSAVEGPYYTF
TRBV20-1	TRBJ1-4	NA	CSASMRGNEKLFF
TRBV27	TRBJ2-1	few	CASSFLAGGRGNNEQFF
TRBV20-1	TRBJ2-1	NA	CSARVPTSGGGGEQFF
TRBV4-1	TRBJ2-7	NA	CASSQVHRGGYEQYF
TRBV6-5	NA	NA	CASSYLNRFYEQYF
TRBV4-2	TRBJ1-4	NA	CASSQVDRGPNEKLFF
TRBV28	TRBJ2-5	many	CASSFLTGQETQYF
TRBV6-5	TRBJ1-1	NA	CASSYPTGAGRLTEAFF
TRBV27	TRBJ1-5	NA	CTSSPLSTIGNQPQHF
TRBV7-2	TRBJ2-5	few	CASSLSPLFRRGQETQYF
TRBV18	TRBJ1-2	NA	CASSPVQGLNNYGYTF
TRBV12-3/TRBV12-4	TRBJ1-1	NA	CASSFTENTKAFF
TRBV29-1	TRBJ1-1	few	CSVDKGQGIGNTEAFF
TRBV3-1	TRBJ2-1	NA	CASSQAPGRPSYNEQFF
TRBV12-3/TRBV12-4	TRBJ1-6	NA	CASSLVNSPPHF
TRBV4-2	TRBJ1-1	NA	CASSQDTGVPEAFF
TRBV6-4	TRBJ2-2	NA	CASSESHLAGVTGELFF
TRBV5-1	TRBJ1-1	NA	CASSFGPMNTEAFF
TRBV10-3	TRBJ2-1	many	CAIRADGYAYNEQFF
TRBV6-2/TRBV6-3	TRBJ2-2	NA	CASSPGTSGRPNTGELFF
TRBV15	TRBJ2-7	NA	CATSRDKGLPYEQYF
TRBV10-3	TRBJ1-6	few	CAISESKGFYNSPLHF
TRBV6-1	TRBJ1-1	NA	CASRKDRTNTEAFF
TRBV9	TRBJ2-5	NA	CASSVALRGQETQYF
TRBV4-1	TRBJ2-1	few	CASSQDQGANEQFF
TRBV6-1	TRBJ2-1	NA	CASNLWRSLAGTLSGNEQFF